This passage covers 26 T cell receptor beta chains from one sample sequenced in a study of blood T cell repertoires in COVID-19. Libraries were prepared by immunoSEQ multiplex PCR; TCRdb keeps only in-frame clonotypes and omits some of them. Here the sample spans around 140,000 clones, approximately 89% being singletons. Sequences were obtained from peripheral blood. The origin of the receptors is a woman between 50 and 59 years old with acute or convalescent COVID-19.

This clone was seen only once. The genes are TRBV6-2 or TRBV6-3 and TRBJ2-3, with 7 bases matching TRBD2. The CDR3 sequence is 17 residues long. CDR1 MNHEY and CDR2 SVGEGT come from the germline V gene. V shed 6 bases and J 1 base; nucleotides not matched to a gene: 13. The CDR3 sequence is CASSRTPLADRTDTQYF. The CDR3 DNA reads TGTGCCAGCAGCCGAACCCCTCTAGCGGACCGCACAGATACGCAGTATTTT.

This chain connects TRBV19 to TRBJ1-5, with a possible D match to TRBD1 (5 bases). V was shortened by 3 bases and J by 0 bases, with 6 bases between the two germline ends. The CDR3 length is 14 residues. Germline assignment: CDR1 LNHDA and CDR2 SQIVND (reference sequence). This CDR3 reads CASSIGGSNQPQHF. For the CDR3, the DNA is TGTGCCAGTAGTATCGGGGGTAGCAATCAGCCCCAGCATTTT.

J is TRBJ2-1 and V is TRBV19; TRBD2 agrees at 8 bases. V lost 7 bases and J lost 7; bases outside the gene matches: 9. From germline, CDR1 is LNHDA and CDR2 SQIVND (reference sequence). This CDR3 region has 14 residues. The CDR3 DNA reads TGTGCCAGTACCCGAGGGACTAGAGCAAATGAGCAGTTCTTC. As protein: CASTRGTRANEQFF.

V is TRBV28 and J is TRBJ1-4, with D hard to call. The CDR3 spans 12 residues. V gave up 6 bases and J gave up 10 bases, with 12 bases separating them. CDR1 and CDR2 from the germline V gene are MDHEN and SYDVKM. The CDR3 here is CASSQQLGKLFF. The CDR3 nucleotides read TGTGCCAGCAGCCAACAGTTGGGAAAACTGTTTTTT.

The chain has TRBV18 and TRBJ1-2, with no clear D. The CDR3 covers 12 residues. Deletions cut 3 bases from V and 8 bases from J, with 10 bases between. The germline CDR1 and CDR2 sequences are KGHSH and LQKENI. The CDR3 spells CASSPAARGYTF. The CDR3 coding sequence is TGTGCCAGCTCACCGGCGGCGCGAGGCTACACCTTC.

To note about this clone: Being one base from a much bigger clone, this may be a read error. The chain joins TRBV27 to TRBJ1-5; D uncertain. The CDR3 is 14 amino acids. Germline CDR1 MNHEY, CDR2 SMNVEV (reference sequence). With 3 bases removed from V and 1 base from J, the gap between germline ends came to 7 bases. The DNA for the CDR3 is TGTGCCAGCAGTTTCTCGGGGAGCAATCAGCCCCAGCATTTT. This translates into CASSFSGSNQPQHF.

The rearrangement uses TRBV7-3 and TRBJ1-2; 10 bases align to TRBD1. CDR1 is SGHTA and CDR2 is FQGTGA in the germline V gene. V lost 4 bases to trimming and J lost 9 bases; unmatched junction nucleotides: 5. The CDR3 contains 13 residues. CDR3 sequence: CASSSTGGISYTF. CDR3 DNA sequence: TGTGCCAGCAGCTCGACAGGGGGCATTAGCTACACCTTC.

This sequence joins TRBV6-5 and TRBJ2-1; TRBD2 matches at 11 bases. Losses at the gene ends were 6 bases for V and 8 bases for J; bases not matched to a gene: 6. Germline values: CDR1 MNHEY, CDR2 SVGAGI. The CDR3 covers 14 residues. Here the CDR3 reads CASSRTSGLDEQFF. CDR3 in DNA: TGTGCCAGCAGCCGGACTAGCGGGTTGGATGAGCAGTTCTTC.

This sequence joins TRBV27 and TRBJ1-6, with 9 positions matching TRBD1. Germline CDR1 reads MNHEY; CDR2 reads SMNVEV (reference sequence). V was pared by 8 bases and J by 10 bases, with 15 bases of the junction left unmatched. This CDR3 is built from 16 residues. As DNA, the CDR3 is TGTGCCAGCTCCCCCCCAAGACAGGGGGTAAAATCACCCCTCCACTTT. Translating gives CASSPPRQGVKSPLHF.

The chain couples TRBV19 to TRBJ1-1; D is unresolved. Germline V CDR1 and CDR2: LNHDA, SQIVND (reference sequence). The CDR3 is 14 residues long. The V gene lost 3 bases and the J gene lost 5 bases, with 13 bases spanning the gap. The CDR3 sequence: CASSIDPPRTEAFF. CDR3 in DNA: TGTGCCAGTAGTATCGATCCCCCTCGGACTGAAGCTTTCTTT.

In this sample, this clone turned up once. The chain uses TRBV11-2 and TRBJ2-7; D gene ambiguous. Trimming took off 6 bases at V and 2 bases at J, with 14 bases between the two ends. The length of the CDR3 is 14 residues. Germline CDR1 and CDR2: SGHAT and FQNNGV. The CDR3, as DNA: TGTGCCAGCAGGGCAGTAGACAAAACCTACGAGCAGTACTTC. Its translation: CASRAVDKTYEQYF.

Concerning this clone: Possible read error: a much larger clone is one base away. Other DNA sequences in the same sample also yield this CDR3. The V gene is TRBV4-1, the J gene TRBJ2-3; D is unresolved. CDR1 and CDR2 (germline): MGHRA, YSYEKL. The CDR3 has 14 residues. With 0 bases removed from V and 2 bases from J, the gap between germline ends came to 6 bases. The CDR3 DNA follows: TGCGCCAGCAGCCAAGATACAAACACAGATACGCAGTATTTT. Amino acids: CASSQDTNTDTQYF.

J is TRBJ2-5 and V is TRBV12-3 or TRBV12-4; D is perhaps TRBD2 (6 bases). CDR3 size: 13 residues. Between the trimmed V and J ends, which lost 3 bases and 2 bases, there was a span of 7 bases. The CDR3 region is CASSFAGQETQYF. CDR3 bases: TGTGCCAGCAGTTTTGCGGGGCAAGAGACCCAGTACTTC.

The CDR3 coding sequence is TGTGCCAGCAGCCCGACTCCCCTATGGGGCTACACCTTC. Its translation: CASSPTPLWGYTF. V gene TRBV12-3 or TRBV12-4 combines with J gene TRBJ1-2, with D unclear. V was cut by 6 bases and J by 8 bases, with 16 bases left in between. CDR3 length equals 13 residues.

V usage is TRBV7-9 and J usage is TRBJ2-1, with D possibly matching TRBD1 (5 bases). The CDR3 consists of 13 residues. Trimming pared 1 base from V and 6 bases from J, leaving 7 bases between. Germline-derived CDR1 and CDR2 are SEHNR and FQNEAQ (reference sequence). The CDR3 sequence is CASSLGQGNEQFF. CDR3 DNA: TGTGCCAGCAGCTTAGGGCAGGGCAATGAGCAGTTCTTC.

The J gene is TRBJ2-1, the V gene TRBV5-4; 7 positions match TRBD1. The CDR3 extends over 14 amino acids. Germline CDR1 is SGHNT and CDR2 is YYREEE (reference sequence). Trimming cost V 4 bases and J 5 bases; bases outside gene matches: 6. The CDR3 reads CASSTKQGNNEQFF. CDR3 nucleotide sequence: TGTGCCAGCAGCACCAAACAGGGGAACAATGAGCAGTTCTTC.

V and J are TRBV6-5 and TRBJ2-1, with a possible D match to TRBD2 (5 bases). The CDR3 totals 16 residues. The germline V gene has CDR1 MNHEY and CDR2 SVGAGI. V was clipped by 2 bases and J by 7 bases, with 18 bases between them. CDR3 sequence (DNA): TGTGCCAGCAGTTACGTGACCGGCCCTAGGGAGAATGAGCAGTTCTTC. Its translation is CASSYVTGPRENEQFF.

CDR3 coding DNA: TGTGCCTGGAGTGTACTAAGTACGGGGGAAAAACTGTTTTTT. Protein sequence: CAWSVLSTGEKLFF. This rearrangement joins TRBV30 to TRBJ1-4, with D unclear. This CDR3 region has 14 residues. Germline V lookup: CDR1 GTSNPN, CDR2 SVGIG (reference sequence). V lost 0 bases, J lost 8 bases, and 13 bases lay in between.

This chain uses TRBV18 with TRBJ1-5; D ambiguous. V was trimmed by 2 bases and J by 5 bases, leaving 7 bases between them. Germline CDR1 KGHSH, CDR2 LQKENI. The CDR3 consists of 13 residues. The CDR3 DNA is TGTGCCAGCTCACCAGATGGAGATCAGCCCCAGCATTTT. Its translation is CASSPDGDQPQHF.

The V and J genes are TRBV27 and TRBJ1-4, with D unresolved. Trimming shortened V by 2 bases and J by 5 bases, and 9 bases separated the two germline ends. This CDR3 is 14 amino acids long. Germline values: CDR1 MNHEY, CDR2 SMNVEV (reference sequence). The CDR3 bases are TGTGCCAGCAGTTTAAGTGGGCCCAATGAAAAACTGTTTTTT. Amino acid sequence: CASSLSGPNEKLFF. The full variable domain, its missing parts supplied by reference TRBV27 and TRBJ1-4, is EAQVTQNPRYLITVTGKKLTVTCSQNMNHEYMSWYRQDPGLGLRQIYYSMNVEVTDKGDVPEGYKVSRKEKRNFPLILESPSPNQTSLYFCASSLSGPNEKLFFGSGTQLSVL.

The V and J genes are TRBV6-5 and TRBJ1-4, with D perhaps matching TRBD1 (5 bases). The length of the CDR3 is 14 residues. The V gene's germline CDR1 is MNHEY and CDR2 SVGAGI. The V and J ends lost 0 bases and 8 bases respectively, with 10 bases between them. CDR3 region: CASSYSGLSEKLFF. The CDR3 coding sequence is TGTGCCAGCAGTTACTCGGGGCTAAGCGAAAAACTGTTTTTT.

The rearrangement joins TRBV18 to TRBJ2-5; 8 bases agree with TRBD1. The length of the CDR3 is 14 residues. Unmatched junction bases numbered 2, after V lost 5 bases and J lost 0 bases. CDR1 KGHSH and CDR2 LQKENI come from the germline V gene. The CDR3: CASSTGQDQETQYF. The CDR3 DNA reads TGTGCCAGCTCAACGGGACAGGACCAAGAGACCCAGTACTTC.

V is TRBV5-1 and J is TRBJ2-7, with TRBD2 as a possible D gene (6 bases). Trimming took off 0 bases at V and 3 bases at J, with 13 bases between the two ends. Germline assignment: CDR1 SGHRS and CDR2 YFSETQ. The CDR3 spans 15 residues. The CDR3 sequence: CASSLDQRANYEQYF. The CDR3 nucleotides read TGCGCCAGCAGCTTGGACCAGCGGGCGAACTACGAGCAGTACTTC.

The rearrangement joins TRBV5-1 to TRBJ2-7, with D tentatively TRBD2 (6 bases). Trimming cost V 4 bases and J 3 bases, with 14 bases left between them. Per the germline V gene, CDR1 is SGHRS and CDR2 is YFSETQ. This CDR3 spans 14 amino acids. The CDR3 spells CASSQRVGRYEQYF. CDR3 coding DNA: TGCGCCAGCAGCCAGCGGGTGGGACGCTACGAGCAGTACTTC.

V gene TRBV18 combines with J gene TRBJ1-1, with TRBD1 matching over 7 bases. This CDR3 has 14 amino acids. Losses at the gene ends were 3 bases for V and 8 bases for J; bases not matched to a gene: 9. Germline lookup yields CDR1 KGHSH and CDR2 LQKENI. CDR3 sequence reads: CASSPPGQAAEAFF. The DNA of the CDR3 is TGTGCCAGCTCACCCCCCGGACAGGCCGCGGAAGCTTTCTTT.

Only one count was recorded for this clone. The chain carries TRBV4-2 and TRBJ2-5, with 13 bases fitting TRBD2. The germline CDR1 and CDR2 sequences are LGHNA and YNFKEQ. V lost 3 bases and J lost 2; bases outside the gene matches: 6. This CDR3 is 17 amino acids long. The CDR3: CASSQGLAGPRQETQYF. DNA of the CDR3: TGTGCCAGCAGCCAGGGACTAGCGGGACCAAGACAAGAGACCCAGTACTTC.